This record looks at one T cell receptor beta chain sequence and its context. Sequencing used immunoSEQ multiplex PCR; TCRdb keeps in-frame clones, though not all of them. Here the sample spans 200,000 to 300,000 clones, approximately 83% being singletons. The CDR3 has 14 residues. Germline V gene data show CDR1 as SGHNT and CDR2 as YYREEE (reference sequence). The trim removed 4 bases at V and 0 bases at J, leaving 3 bases unmatched. The source of the sample is a study of blood T cell repertoires in COVID-19. The sample comprised peripheral blood. The rearrangement uses TRBV5-4 and TRBJ1-2; 7 bases are shared with TRBD1. The receptor's source is a woman aged 30 to 39 who had recovered from COVID-19. The CDR3 DNA follows: TGTGCCAGCAGCCGGGGACAGACTAACTATGGCTACACCTTC. It encodes CASSRGQTNYGYTF.